Each of the 6 T cell receptor beta chains below was sequenced from the same sample in a study of OX40 agonist ivuxolimab in advanced cancers. The library was built by means of the immunoSEQ multiplex PCR assay. TCRdb took over this immuneACCESS table, retaining in-frame rearrangements with V and J assigned. Such tables are incomplete; in checked studies, under half of the missing clones stem from an unresolved V gene, and the remainder is unexplained. A total of some 50,000 clones appear in this sample, 75% to 80% of them only once. Roughly 7.9% of the sample is taken by the ten largest. The sample here was CD4+ or CD8+ T cells sorted from blood, taken in a trial of the OX40 agonist ivuxolimab. The receptors were sampled from an adult with an advanced solid tumor such as melanoma, head and neck, liver or kidney cancer.

The chain carries TRBV7-2 and TRBJ2-7; D might be TRBD1 (6 bases). CDR3 size: 15 residues. Germline V lookup: CDR1 SGHTA, CDR2 FQGNSA. V lost 2 bases to trimming and J lost 0 bases, with 11 bases between them. For the CDR3, the DNA is TGTGCCAGCAGCTTAACAGGGTTAAGCTCCTACGAGCAGTACTTC. Translation: CASSLTGLSSYEQYF.

V gene TRBV7-9 combines with J gene TRBJ1-2; 8 bases fit TRBD1. After removal of 5 bases from V and 7 bases from J, the junction contained 6 bases not matched to a gene. CDR1 and CDR2 from the germline V gene are SEHNR and FQNEAQ (reference sequence). CDR3 size: 13 residues. CDR3 in amino acids: CASSLDREAGYTF. The CDR3 coding sequence is TGTGCCAGCAGCCTGGACAGGGAGGCTGGCTACACCTTC.

V is TRBV11-2 and J is TRBJ2-7, with D tentatively TRBD2 (5 bases). This CDR3 has 13 amino acids. CDR1 is SGHAT, CDR2 FQNNGV, per germline. The ends were cut back, 0 bases at V and 7 bases at J, with 10 bases in the middle. The CDR3 is CASSLEGPGEQYF. The CDR3 nucleotides read TGTGCCAGCAGCTTAGAGGGTCCGGGGGAGCAGTACTTC.

The chain uses TRBV30 and TRBJ2-5, with 9 nucleotides matching TRBD2. Germline CDR1 reads GTSNPN; CDR2 reads SVGIG (reference sequence). J was trimmed by 5 bases and V by 2 bases; bases with no gene match: 6. The CDR3 has 14 residues. The CDR3 DNA is TGTGCCTGGAGTACGCGGGAGGGCTGGGAGACCCAGTACTTC. It is translated as CAWSTREGWETQYF.

The chain couples TRBV6-4 to TRBJ1-1; 7 positions agree with TRBD1. V was clipped by 4 bases and J by 4 bases; unmatched bases: 6. CDR1 MRHNA and CDR2 SNTAGT come from the germline V gene. This CDR3 contains 14 residues. The DNA for the CDR3 is TGTGCCAGCAGTGCAGGGGGAGAAGGCACTGAAGCTTTCTTT. Translation: CASSAGGEGTEAFF.

This clone occurred once. The chain links TRBV4-2 to TRBJ1-1; D is uncertain. The ends were cut back, 4 bases at V and 1 base at J, with 19 bases in the middle. Germline-derived CDR1 and CDR2 are LGHNA and YNFKEQ. The CDR3 totals 17 residues. CDR3: CASSLERVEAGNTEAFF. The CDR3 DNA reads TGTGCCAGCAGCCTAGAAAGGGTAGAAGCCGGGAACACTGAAGCTTTCTTT.